The 20 T cell receptor beta chains reported below all come from one sample, sequenced in a study of graft-versus-host responses after intestinal transplantation. The authors processed graft tissue to release intraepithelial and lamina propria lymphocytes. The table came from immunoSEQ multiplex PCR; TCRdb's copy has only in-frame clones and leaves some out. The sample consists of more than 13,000 clones, about 68% of them appearing once. The sequences come from ileum tissue, collected 674 days after intestinal transplantation. The receptors shown here come from a human patient who received an intestinal transplant, so some T cells may come from the graft donor.

This clone was found once. The CDR3 DNA sequence: TGTGCCAGCAGTGGGAGACAGGAGCACGAGCAGTACTTC. Amino acids: CASSGRQEHEQYF. The gene calls are TRBV6-4 and TRBJ2-7; D may be TRBD1 (6 bases). The CDR3 runs to 13 residues. V lost 4 bases and J 5 bases, leaving 12 bases between the germline ends. The germline V gene encodes CDR1 MRHNA and CDR2 SNTAGT.

This rearrangement joins TRBV7-8 to TRBJ1-5; D may be TRBD1 (5 bases). The ends were cut back, 2 bases at V and 1 base at J, with 9 bases in the middle. The CDR3 consists of 15 residues. Germline V lookup: CDR1 SGHVS, CDR2 FQNEAQ. CDR3 amino acids: CASSLQGPSNQPQHF. The CDR3 DNA is TGTGCCAGCAGCTTACAGGGCCCAAGCAATCAGCCCCAGCATTTT.

The genes are TRBV18 and TRBJ2-5; D gene ambiguous. CDR1 and CDR2 from the germline V gene are KGHSH and LQKENI. Trimming shortened V by 2 bases and J by 11 bases, and 21 bases separated the two germline ends. CDR3 length: 15 residues. The CDR3 is CASSPGPDKANGQYF. DNA for the CDR3: TGTGCCAGCTCACCAGGCCCAGATAAGGCCAACGGGCAGTACTTC.

The chain has TRBV7-6 and TRBJ2-3; 8 nucleotides match TRBD1. In germline, CDR1 is SGHVS, CDR2 FNYEAQ. The CDR3 sequence is 16 residues long. J gave up 2 bases and V 4 bases, and 8 bases lay outside the gene matches. CDR3 in amino acids: CASSSPTGEDTDTQYF. CDR3 nucleotide sequence: TGTGCCAGCAGCTCCCCGACAGGGGAGGACACAGATACGCAGTATTTT.

V and J are TRBV12-2 and TRBJ1-2; TRBD1, the table's D call, lacks a check against the DNA. TRBV12-2 is a pseudogene segment. The CDR3 is made up of 14 amino acids. CDR3 nucleotides: TGTGCAAGTCGCTTAAACAGGGGCGATCGTGGCTACACCTTC. It is translated as CASRLNRGDRGYTF.

The chain couples TRBV6-4 to TRBJ2-7; D ambiguous. The CDR3 has 12 amino acids. V dropped 5 bases and J dropped 6 bases, with 11 bases sitting between them. Germline-derived CDR1 and CDR2 are MRHNA and SNTAGT. CDR3 residues: CASSPKSGEQYF. CDR3 nucleotides: TGTGCCAGCAGTCCAAAGTCGGGCGAGCAGTACTTC.

V gene TRBV27 combines with J gene TRBJ2-7; tentative D call: TRBD1 (6 bases). Germline CDR1 MNHEY, CDR2 SMNVEV (reference sequence). Trimming left V 2 bases short and J 3 bases short, with 14 bases between. The CDR3 spans 15 residues. In DNA form, the CDR3 reads TGTGCCAGCAGTTTAAAACCGGGACACATCTACGAGCAGTACTTC. Protein sequence: CASSLKPGHIYEQYF.

The chain uses TRBV19 and TRBJ1-6, with 7 positions matching TRBD1. Trimming cost V 4 bases and J 8 bases; bases outside gene matches: 8. The CDR3 is 15 residues long. From germline, CDR1 is LNHDA and CDR2 SQIVND (reference sequence). For the CDR3, the DNA is TGTGCCAGTAGTACCAGGGGGGAGGTTTATTCACCCCTCCACTTT. It specifies CASSTRGEVYSPLHF.

The CDR3, as DNA: TGTGCCAGCAGCTTAGAGGGGGCTGGCTACACCTTC. Its translation is CASSLEGAGYTF. This chain joins TRBV7-8 and TRBJ1-2; TRBD1 agrees at 7 bases. This CDR3 has 12 residues. Per germline, CDR1 SGHVS and CDR2 FQNEAQ. Germline trimming cut 1 base from V and 7 bases from J; bases unmatched to any gene: 0.

This clone turned up a few times. The rearrangement links TRBV5-8 to TRBJ1-4, with 7 bases that match TRBD1. The CDR3 loop spans 18 amino acids. Germline CDR1 SGHTS, CDR2 YDEGEE. Losses at the gene ends were 4 bases for V and 4 bases for J; bases not matched to a gene: 16. In DNA, the CDR3 is TGTGCCAGCAGCGGATCGACAGGGCCCGATTTTTATAATGAAAAACTGTTTTTT. It codes for CASSGSTGPDFYNEKLFF.

The chain employs TRBV6-5 and TRBJ2-5, with D possibly TRBD1 on 6 matching bases. The last part of the DNA fits TRBJ2-7 better; the J call may be wrong. This CDR3 has 14 residues. Per germline, CDR1 MNHEY and CDR2 SVGAGI. The DNA of the CDR3 is TGTGCCAGCAGTCCCCGGGACAACTACTACGAGCAGTACTTC. Protein sequence: CASSPRDNYYEQYF.

V gene TRBV6-4 combines with J gene TRBJ2-3, with TRBD2 matching 10 bases. Germline values: CDR1 MRHNA, CDR2 SNTAGT. The ends lost 4 bases at V and 2 bases at J; junction bases unmatched: 6. CDR3 length: 16 amino acids. CDR3 bases: TGTGCCAGCAGTGGGCTAGCGGGGGAGCCCACAGATACGCAGTATTTT. Translating it yields CASSGLAGEPTDTQYF.

CDR3 protein: CASSLTSGGYTQYF. The CDR3 nucleotides read TGTGCCAGCAGTTTAACTAGCGGGGGATATACGCAGTATTTT. The gene calls are TRBV27 and TRBJ2-3; 11 bases are shared with TRBD2. This CDR3 is built from 14 residues. In germline, CDR1 is MNHEY, CDR2 SMNVEV (reference sequence). Germline trimming cut 2 bases from V and 7 bases from J; bases unmatched to any gene: 2.

The gene calls are TRBV16 and TRBJ2-7, with 8 nucleotides matching TRBD1. CDR3 length equals 13 residues. V was clipped by 4 bases and J by 7 bases; unmatched bases: 6. In germline, CDR1 is KGHSY, CDR2 FQNENV. The CDR3 sequence: CASSLAGGWEQYF. The CDR3 coding sequence is TGTGCCAGCAGCCTCGCAGGGGGCTGGGAGCAGTACTTC.

This chain connects TRBV6-6 to TRBJ2-2; tentatively, D is TRBD1 (6 bases). The CDR3 is 16 amino acids. The V end was cut by 6 bases, the J end by 3 bases, with 17 bases between. Germline V CDR1 and CDR2: MNHNY, SVGAGI (reference sequence). CDR3 DNA sequence: TGTGCCAGCAGGAACAAGGGGGATACGGACACCGGGGAGCTGTTTTTT. Its translation: CASRNKGDTDTGELFF.

V is TRBV7-9 and J is TRBJ2-7, with 13 positions matching TRBD2. Germline CDR1 reads SEHNR; CDR2 reads FQNEAQ (reference sequence). J was trimmed by 5 bases and V by 5 bases; bases with no gene match: 6. This CDR3 region has 15 residues. The CDR3 sequence is CASSPGLAGFNEQYF. The CDR3 DNA follows: TGTGCCAGCAGCCCGGGACTAGCGGGGTTTAACGAGCAGTACTTC. Full variable domain (rest looked up from reference TRBV7-9 and TRBJ2-7): DTGVSQNPRHKITKRGQNVTFRCDPISEHNRLYWYRQTLGQGPEFLTYFQNEAQLEKSRLLSDRFSAERPKGSFSTLEIQRTEQGDSAMYLCASSPGLAGFNEQYFGPGTRLTVT.

In its sample, this clone was seen a few times. The chain joins TRBV18 to TRBJ1-5; D might be TRBD1 (6 bases). The CDR3 has 14 residues. V was trimmed by 1 base and J by 6 bases, leaving 10 bases between them. Germline V lookup: CDR1 KGHSH, CDR2 LQKENI. The CDR3 nucleotides are TGTGCCAGCTCACCACAGGGGGTATCTCAGCCCCAGCATTTT. The encoded protein is CASSPQGVSQPQHF.

As concerns this clone: Distinct nucleotide sequences in the sample also encode this CDR3. The chain has TRBV19 and TRBJ1-1; 8 bases fit TRBD1. The V segment lost 5 bases and the J segment 0 bases; nucleotides outside the gene matches: 2. Germline lookup yields CDR1 LNHDA and CDR2 SQIVND (reference sequence). The CDR3 has 14 amino acids. The CDR3 loop is CASSRDRMNTEAFF. The DNA for the CDR3 is TGTGCCAGTAGTCGGGACAGGATGAACACTGAAGCTTTCTTT.

J is TRBJ2-1 and V is TRBV6-4; a possible D gene is TRBD1 (5 bases). The CDR3 runs to 13 residues. The germline V gene has CDR1 MRHNA and CDR2 SNTAGT. Between the trimmed V and J ends, which lost 2 bases and 5 bases, there was a span of 7 bases. The CDR3 spells CASSDRGNNEQFF. The CDR3 DNA reads as TGTGCCAGCAGTGACAGGGGTAACAATGAGCAGTTCTTC.

The V gene is TRBV5-1, the J gene TRBJ1-5; D unresolved. This CDR3 is built from 14 residues. V dropped 7 bases and J dropped 7 bases, with 18 bases sitting between them. Per germline, CDR1 SGHRS and CDR2 YFSETQ. In DNA, the CDR3 is TGCGCCAGCTCCGCCGAGGGCGGTGGACAGCCCCAGCATTTT. Translation: CASSAEGGGQPQHF.